A single sample is the source of the 2 T cell receptor beta chains below, sequenced in a study of radiotherapy plus CTLA-4 blockade in lung cancer. Data came from immunoSEQ multiplex PCR; TCRdb stores just in-frame clones and leaves some out. In the table there are some 38,000 clones, 70% to 75% of which are singletons. Sequences were derived from peripheral blood, sampled from a patient treated with radiotherapy plus ipilimumab. These receptors came from a human donor with non-small cell lung cancer who had stable disease on radiotherapy plus ipilimumab.

This chain links TRBV6-5 with TRBJ2-2; weak D call: TRBD1 (6 bases). Germline CDR1 MNHEY, CDR2 SVGAGI. The CDR3 runs to 15 residues. Trimming cost V 2 bases and J 4 bases, with 11 bases left between them. CDR3 region: CASSYRRQATGELFF. In DNA form, the CDR3 reads TGTGCCAGCAGTTACAGGAGACAGGCCACCGGGGAGCTGTTTTTT.

The CDR3 here is CASSGHMNTEAFF. In DNA, the CDR3 is TGTGCCAGCAGTGGCCACATGAACACTGAAGCTTTCTTT. The J gene is TRBJ1-1, the V gene TRBV6-1; D is undetermined. V dropped 4 bases and J dropped 0 bases, with 6 bases sitting between them. The CDR3 runs 13 residues. CDR1 is MNHNS, CDR2 SASEGT, per germline.